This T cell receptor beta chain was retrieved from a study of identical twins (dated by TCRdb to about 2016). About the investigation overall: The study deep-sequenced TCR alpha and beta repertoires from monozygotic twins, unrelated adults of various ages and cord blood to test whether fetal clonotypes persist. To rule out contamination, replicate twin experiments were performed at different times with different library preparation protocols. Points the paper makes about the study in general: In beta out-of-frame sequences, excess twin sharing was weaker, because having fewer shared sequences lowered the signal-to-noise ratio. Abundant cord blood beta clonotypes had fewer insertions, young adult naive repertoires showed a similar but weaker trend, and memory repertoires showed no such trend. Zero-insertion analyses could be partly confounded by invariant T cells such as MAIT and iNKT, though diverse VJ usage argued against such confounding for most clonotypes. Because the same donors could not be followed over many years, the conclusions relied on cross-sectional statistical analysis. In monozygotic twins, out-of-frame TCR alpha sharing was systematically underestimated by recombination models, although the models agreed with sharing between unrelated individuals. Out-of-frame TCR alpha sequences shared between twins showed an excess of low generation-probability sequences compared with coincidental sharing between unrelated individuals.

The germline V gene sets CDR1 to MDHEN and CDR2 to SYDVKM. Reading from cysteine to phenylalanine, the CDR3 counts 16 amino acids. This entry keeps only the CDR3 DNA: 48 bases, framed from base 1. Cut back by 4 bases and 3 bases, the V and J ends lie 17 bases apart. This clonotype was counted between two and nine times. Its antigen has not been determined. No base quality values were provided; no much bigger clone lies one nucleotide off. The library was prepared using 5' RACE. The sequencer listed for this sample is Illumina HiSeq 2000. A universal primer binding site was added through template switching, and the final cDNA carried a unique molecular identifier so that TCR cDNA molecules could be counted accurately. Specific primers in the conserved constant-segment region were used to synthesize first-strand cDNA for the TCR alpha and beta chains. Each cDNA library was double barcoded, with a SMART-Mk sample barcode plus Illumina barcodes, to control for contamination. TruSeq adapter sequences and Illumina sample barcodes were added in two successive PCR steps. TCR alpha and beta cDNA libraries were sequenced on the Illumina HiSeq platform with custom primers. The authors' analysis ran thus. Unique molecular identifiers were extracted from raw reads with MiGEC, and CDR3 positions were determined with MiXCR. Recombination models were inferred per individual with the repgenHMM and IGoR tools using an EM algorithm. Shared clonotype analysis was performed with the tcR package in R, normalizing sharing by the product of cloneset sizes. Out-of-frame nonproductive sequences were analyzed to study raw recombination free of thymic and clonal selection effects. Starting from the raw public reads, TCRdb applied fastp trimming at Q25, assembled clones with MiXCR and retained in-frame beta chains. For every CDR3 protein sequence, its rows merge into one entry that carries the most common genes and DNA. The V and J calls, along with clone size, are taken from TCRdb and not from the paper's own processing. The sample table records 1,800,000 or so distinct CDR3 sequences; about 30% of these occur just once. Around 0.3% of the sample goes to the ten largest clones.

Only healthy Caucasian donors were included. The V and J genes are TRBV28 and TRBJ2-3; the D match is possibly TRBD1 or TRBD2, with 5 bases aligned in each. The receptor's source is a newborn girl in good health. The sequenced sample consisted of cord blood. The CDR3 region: CASSSPGAGSTDTQYF. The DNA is TGTGCCAGCAGTTCCCCCGGGGCGGGTAGTACAGATACGCAGTATTTT. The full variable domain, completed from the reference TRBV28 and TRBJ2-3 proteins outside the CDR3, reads DVKVTQSSRYLVKRTGEKVFLECVQDMDHENMFWYRQDPGLGLRLIYFSYDVKMKEKGDIPEGYSVSREKKERFSLILESASTNQTSMYLCASSSPGAGSTDTQYFGPGTRLTVL.